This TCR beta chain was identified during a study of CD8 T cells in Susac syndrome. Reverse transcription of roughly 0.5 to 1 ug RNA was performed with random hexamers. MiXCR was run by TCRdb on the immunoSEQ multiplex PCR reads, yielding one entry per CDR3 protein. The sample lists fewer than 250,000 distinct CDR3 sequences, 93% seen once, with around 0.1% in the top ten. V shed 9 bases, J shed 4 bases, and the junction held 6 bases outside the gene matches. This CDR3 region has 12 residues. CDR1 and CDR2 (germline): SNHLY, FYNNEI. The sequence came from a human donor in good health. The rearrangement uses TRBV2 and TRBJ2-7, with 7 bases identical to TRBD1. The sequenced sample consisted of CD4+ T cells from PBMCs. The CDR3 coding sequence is TGTGCCAGTCGGACAGGCAGGTACGAGCAGTACTTC. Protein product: CASRTGRYEQYF.